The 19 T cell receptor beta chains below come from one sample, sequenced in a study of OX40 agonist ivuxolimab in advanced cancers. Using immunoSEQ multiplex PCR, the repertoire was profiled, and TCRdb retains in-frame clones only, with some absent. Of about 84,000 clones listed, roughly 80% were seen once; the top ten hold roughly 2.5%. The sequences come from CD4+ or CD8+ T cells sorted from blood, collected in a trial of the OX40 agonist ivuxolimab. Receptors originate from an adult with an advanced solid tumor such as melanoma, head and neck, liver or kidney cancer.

As DNA, the CDR3 is TGCGCCAGCAGCTTCCTAGCGGGGCCCGGGGAGCTGTTTTTT. Translating it yields CASSFLAGPGELFF. The chain joins TRBV5-1 to TRBJ2-2, with 9 positions matching TRBD2. CDR3 size: 14 residues. Germline CDR1 SGHRS, CDR2 YFSETQ. V lost 2 bases and J lost 6; bases outside the gene matches: 2.

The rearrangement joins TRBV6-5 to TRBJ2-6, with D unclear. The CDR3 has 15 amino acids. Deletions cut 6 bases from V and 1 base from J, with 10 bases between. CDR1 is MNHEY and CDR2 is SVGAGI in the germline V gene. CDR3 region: CASRIRVSGANVLTF. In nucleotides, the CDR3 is TGTGCCAGCAGGATAAGGGTTTCTGGGGCCAACGTCCTGACTTTC.

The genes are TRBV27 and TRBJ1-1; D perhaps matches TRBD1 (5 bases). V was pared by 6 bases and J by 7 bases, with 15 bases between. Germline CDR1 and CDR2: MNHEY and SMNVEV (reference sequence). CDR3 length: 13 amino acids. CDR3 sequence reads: CASRTTGFLEAFF. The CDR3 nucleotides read TGTGCCAGCAGGACCACAGGCTTCCTTGAAGCTTTCTTT.

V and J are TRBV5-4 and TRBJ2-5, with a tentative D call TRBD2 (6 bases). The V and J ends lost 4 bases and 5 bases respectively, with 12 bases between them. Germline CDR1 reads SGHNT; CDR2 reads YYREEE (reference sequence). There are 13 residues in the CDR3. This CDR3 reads CASSPWEAETQYF. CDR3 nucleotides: TGTGCCAGCAGCCCTTGGGAGGCGGAGACCCAGTACTTC.

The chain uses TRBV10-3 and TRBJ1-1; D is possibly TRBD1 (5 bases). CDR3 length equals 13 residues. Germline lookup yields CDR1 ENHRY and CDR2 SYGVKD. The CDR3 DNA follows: TGTGTCTCCGCCAGGGAGGAAGCCACTGAAGCTTTCTTT. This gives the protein CVSAREEATEAFF.

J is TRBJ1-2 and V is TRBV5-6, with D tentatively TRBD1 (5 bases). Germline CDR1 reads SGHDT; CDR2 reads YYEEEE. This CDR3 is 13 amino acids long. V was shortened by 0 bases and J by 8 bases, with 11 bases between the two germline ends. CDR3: CASSLVIQGGYTF. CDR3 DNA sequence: TGTGCCAGCAGCTTGGTTATCCAGGGCGGCTACACCTTC.

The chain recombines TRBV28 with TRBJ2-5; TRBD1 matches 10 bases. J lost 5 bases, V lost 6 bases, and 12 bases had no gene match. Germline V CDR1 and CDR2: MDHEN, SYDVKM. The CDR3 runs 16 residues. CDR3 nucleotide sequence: TGTGCCAGCAGACCTACGACAGGGGGCATGAGGGAGACCCAGTACTTC. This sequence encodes CASRPTTGGMRETQYF.

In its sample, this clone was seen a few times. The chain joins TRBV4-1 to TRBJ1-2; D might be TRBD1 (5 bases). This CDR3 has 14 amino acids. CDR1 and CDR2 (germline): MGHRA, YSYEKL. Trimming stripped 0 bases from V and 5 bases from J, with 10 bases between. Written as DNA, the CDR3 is TGCGCCAGCAGCCAAGATATAGGGGTTTATGGCTACACCTTC. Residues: CASSQDIGVYGYTF.

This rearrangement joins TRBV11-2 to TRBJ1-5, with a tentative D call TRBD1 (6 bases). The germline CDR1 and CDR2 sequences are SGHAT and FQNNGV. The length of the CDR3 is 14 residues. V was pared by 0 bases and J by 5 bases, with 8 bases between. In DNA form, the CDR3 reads TGTGCCAGCAGCTTAGAAGGGGGTTATCAGCCCCAGCATTTT. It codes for CASSLEGGYQPQHF.

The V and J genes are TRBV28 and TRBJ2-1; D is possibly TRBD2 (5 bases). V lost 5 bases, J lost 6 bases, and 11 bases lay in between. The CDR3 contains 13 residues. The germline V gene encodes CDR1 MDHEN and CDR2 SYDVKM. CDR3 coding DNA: TGTGCCAGCAGTACTAGGAGGAGCAATGAGCAGTTCTTC. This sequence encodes CASSTRRSNEQFF.

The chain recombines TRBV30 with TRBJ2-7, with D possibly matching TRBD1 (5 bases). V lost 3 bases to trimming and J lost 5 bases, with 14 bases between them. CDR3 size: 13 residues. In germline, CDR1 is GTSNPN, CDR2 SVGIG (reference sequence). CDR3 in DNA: TGTGCCTGGAGCTGGCAGGGAACCGACGAGCAGTACTTC. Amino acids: CAWSWQGTDEQYF.

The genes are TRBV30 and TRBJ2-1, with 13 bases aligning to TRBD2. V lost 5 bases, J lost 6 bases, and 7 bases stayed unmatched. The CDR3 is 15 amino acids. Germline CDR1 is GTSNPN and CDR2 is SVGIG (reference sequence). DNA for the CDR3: TGTGCCTGGGGGATGGGACTAGCGGGGATCAATGAGCAGTTCTTC. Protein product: CAWGMGLAGINEQFF.

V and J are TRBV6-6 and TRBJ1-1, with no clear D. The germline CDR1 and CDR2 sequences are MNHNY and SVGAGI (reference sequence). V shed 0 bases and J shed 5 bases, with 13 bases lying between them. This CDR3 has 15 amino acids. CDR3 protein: CASSYSMETGTEAFF. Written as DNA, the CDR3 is TGTGCCAGCAGTTACTCGATGGAGACGGGGACTGAAGCTTTCTTT.

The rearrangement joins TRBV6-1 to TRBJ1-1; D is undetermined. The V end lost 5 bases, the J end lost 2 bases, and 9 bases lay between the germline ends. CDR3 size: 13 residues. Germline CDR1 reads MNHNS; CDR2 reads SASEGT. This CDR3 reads CASSQEANTEAFF. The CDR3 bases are TGTGCCAGCAGTCAAGAGGCTAACACTGAAGCTTTCTTT.

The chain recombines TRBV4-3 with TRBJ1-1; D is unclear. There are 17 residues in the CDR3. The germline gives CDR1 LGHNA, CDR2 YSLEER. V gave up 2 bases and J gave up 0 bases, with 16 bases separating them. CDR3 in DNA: TGCGCCAGCAGCCAACAGAAAACACCGAACATGAACACTGAAGCTTTCTTT. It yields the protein CASSQQKTPNMNTEAFF.

The CDR3 DNA reads TGTGCCAGCAGCCATAAAGCGGGGGTCACAGATACGCAGTATTTT. This codes for CASSHKAGVTDTQYF. The V and J genes are TRBV5-6 and TRBJ2-3, with 8 positions matching TRBD2. The germline CDR1 and CDR2 sequences are SGHDT and YYEEEE. The CDR3 is made up of 15 amino acids. V was clipped by 4 bases and J by 2 bases; unmatched bases: 6. Full variable domain (rest looked up from reference TRBV5-6 and TRBJ2-3): DAGVTQSPTHLIKTRGQQVTLRCSPKSGHDTVSWYQQALGQGPQFIFQYYEEEERQRGNFPDRFSGHQFPNYSSELNVNALLLGDSALYLCASSHKAGVTDTQYFGPGTRLTVL.

The chain's CDR3 is CASSLLGQSLYEQYF. The CDR3 DNA reads as TGTGCCAGCAGCTTATTGGGACAGTCCCTCTACGAGCAGTACTTC. The rearrangement links TRBV7-9 to TRBJ2-7; TRBD1 matches 7 bases. Germline CDR1 SEHNR, CDR2 FQNEAQ (reference sequence). The CDR3 is made up of 15 amino acids. V shed 2 bases and J 3 bases; nucleotides not matched to a gene: 7.

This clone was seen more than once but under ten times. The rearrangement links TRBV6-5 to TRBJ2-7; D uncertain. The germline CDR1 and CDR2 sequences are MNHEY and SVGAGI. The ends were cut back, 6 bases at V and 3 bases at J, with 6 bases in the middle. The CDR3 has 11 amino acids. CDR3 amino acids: CASRTFYEQYV. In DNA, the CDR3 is TGTGCCAGCAGAACGTTCTACGAGCAGTACGTC.

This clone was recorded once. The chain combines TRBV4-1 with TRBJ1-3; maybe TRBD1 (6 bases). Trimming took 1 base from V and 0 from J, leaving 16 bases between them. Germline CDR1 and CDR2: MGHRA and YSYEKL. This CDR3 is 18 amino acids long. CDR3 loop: CASSQAEGGGFSGNTIYF. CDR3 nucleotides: TGCGCCAGCAGCCAAGCTGAGGGAGGGGGATTCTCTGGAAACACCATATATTTT.